This T cell receptor beta chain is from a study of cytomegalovirus exposure and HLA in healthy donors. Study conclusions and caveats: With high specificity and sensitivity, the classifier reportedly diagnosed cytomegalovirus status.

The repertoire was sequenced with immunoSEQ multiplex PCR; TCRdb's copy has only in-frame clones and lacks some. This sample carries 130,000 to 150,000 clones, about 90% of them seen once, and the ten largest clones take roughly 6.5%. Germline CDR1 reads SGHTA; CDR2 reads FQGNSA. This CDR3 spans 16 amino acids. V dropped 1 base and J dropped 3; count of bases not matched to a gene: 8. Concerning this clone: Its matching antigen is unknown.

Sequenced input: PBMCs. The V call is TRBV7-2, the J call TRBJ2-7; 8 bases line up with TRBD2. The receptor was derived from a woman aged 25 to 45 in good health and CMV-seropositive. In DNA form, the CDR3 reads TGTGCCAGCAGCTTAGATGGAGCGGGAGTACTCTACGAGCAGTACTTC. Amino acids: CASSLDGAGVLYEQYF.